This passage covers 13 T cell receptor beta chains from one sample sequenced in a study of blood T cell repertoires in COVID-19. Generated by immunoSEQ multiplex PCR, the TCRdb table keeps only in-frame clones and is missing some. The repertoire includes 88,000 or so clones, approximately 83% of them detected once, and approximately 3.9% sits in the top ten. Sequenced sample: peripheral blood. These receptors were taken from a man in his fifties or sixties with acute or convalescent COVID-19.

J is TRBJ2-7 and V is TRBV30; D gene uncertain. The V gene's germline CDR1 is GTSNPN and CDR2 SVGIG (reference sequence). CDR3 length: 12 residues. V shed 5 bases and J shed 3 bases, with 11 bases lying between them. The CDR3 region has the DNA TGTGCCTGGGGAAGGCAGGTCTACGAGCAGTACTTC. Translating gives CAWGRQVYEQYF.

The chain carries TRBV3-1 (or the pseudogene TRBV3-2) and TRBJ1-5; perhaps TRBD1 as D (6 bases). This CDR3 has 16 amino acids. V was cut by 4 bases and J by 7 bases, with 20 bases left in between. Germline CDR1 reads LGHDT; CDR2 reads YNNKEL (reference sequence). CDR3 DNA sequence: TGTGCCAGCAGCCCGTATCAGGGGTGCCCAAGGCAGCCCCAGCATTTT. Amino acid sequence: CASSPYQGCPRQPQHF.

The chain combines TRBV7-2 with TRBJ2-2; possibly TRBD2 for D (6 bases). Germline V lookup: CDR1 SGHTA, CDR2 FQGNSA. This CDR3 is built from 17 residues. V lost 4 bases, J lost 0 bases, and 15 bases lay in between. The CDR3 coding sequence is TGTGCCAGCAGCTGGGGAGCTCGGGGGACGAACACCGGGGAGCTGTTTTTT. This translates into CASSWGARGTNTGELFF.

This sequence joins TRBV5-1 and TRBJ2-1; 13 bases map to TRBD2. The germline gives CDR1 SGHRS, CDR2 YFSETQ. CDR3 length: 16 amino acids. Trimming removed 0 bases from V and 7 bases from J; junction bases left unmatched: 4. CDR3 residues: CASSLETSGRRNEQFF. For the CDR3, the DNA is TGCGCCAGCAGCTTGGAGACTAGCGGGAGGCGAAATGAGCAGTTCTTC.

The CDR3 sequence: CAWSGRGRALYEQYF. Here the CDR3 DNA reads TGTGCCTGGAGTGGCAGGGGGCGGGCTCTATACGAGCAGTACTTC. The V gene is TRBV30, the J gene TRBJ2-7; 8 bases match TRBD1. The germline V gene has CDR1 GTSNPN and CDR2 SVGIG (reference sequence). The CDR3 is 15 amino acids. The ends lost 1 base at V and 4 bases at J; junction bases unmatched: 9.

CDR3 bases: TGTGCCAGCAGTATTTCACAGGGGGCCACAGATACGCAGTATTTT. This encodes CASSISQGATDTQYF. V usage is TRBV6-4 and J usage is TRBJ2-3; 9 bases agree with TRBD1. Germline V gene data show CDR1 as MRHNA and CDR2 as SNTAGT. Germline trimming cut 5 bases from V and 2 bases from J; bases unmatched to any gene: 5. CDR3 length: 15 amino acids.

Only one count was recorded for this clone. This chain links TRBV9 with TRBJ2-7; D might be TRBD2 (5 bases). V lost 4 bases and J 2 bases, leaving 19 bases between the germline ends. Germline CDR1 is SGDLS and CDR2 is YYNGEE. This CDR3 comprises 16 residues. The CDR3 is CASSPTLAAATYEQYF. CDR3 sequence (DNA): TGTGCCAGCAGCCCTACGCTAGCAGCGGCGACCTACGAGCAGTACTTC.

V usage is TRBV4-1 and J usage is TRBJ1-2; D gene ambiguous. CDR3 size: 13 residues. V was shortened by 0 bases and J by 2 bases, with 4 bases between the two germline ends. Germline V gene lookup returns CDR1 MGHRA and CDR2 YSYEKL. The CDR3 region is CASSQDGNYGYTF. CDR3 sequence (DNA): TGCGCCAGCAGCCAAGACGGGAACTATGGCTACACCTTC.

The chain couples TRBV6-5 to TRBJ2-2; TRBD1 aligns across 7 bases. The CDR3 has 15 residues. Germline V gives CDR1 MNHEY, CDR2 SVGAGI. V trimming: 7 bases; J trimming: 3 bases; junction bases outside the gene matches: 8. The DNA for the CDR3 is TGTGCCAGCAACCCACAGGGGATCGACACCGGGGAGCTGTTTTTT. This codes for CASNPQGIDTGELFF.

The chain carries TRBV7-8 and TRBJ1-5; TRBD1 might be the D (6 bases). The CDR3 is 16 amino acids. Deletions cut 1 base from V and 4 bases from J, with 14 bases between. The V gene's germline CDR1 is SGHVS and CDR2 FQNEAQ. CDR3 bases: TGTGCCAGCAGCTTAGAGGCGGCAGGGGCAAATCAGCCCCAGCATTTT. This codes for CASSLEAAGANQPQHF.

The chain couples TRBV5-8 to TRBJ1-1; D ambiguous. Trimming removed 4 bases from V and 0 bases from J, with 13 bases in between. The CDR3 totals 15 residues. Germline values: CDR1 SGHTS, CDR2 YDEGEE. CDR3 in amino acids: CASSLEGRLNTEAFF. CDR3 coding DNA: TGTGCCAGCAGCCTTGAGGGCAGGCTGAACACTGAAGCTTTCTTT.

The chain links TRBV7-3 to TRBJ2-1; 12 positions match TRBD2. The germline V gene has CDR1 SGHTA and CDR2 FQGTGA. The trim removed 6 bases at V and 7 bases at J, leaving 7 bases unmatched. The CDR3 has 15 amino acids. This chain's CDR3 is CASRSTSGGPNEQFF. CDR3 sequence (DNA): TGTGCCAGCAGGTCGACTAGCGGGGGCCCTAATGAGCAGTTCTTC. The whole variable domain, filled in from reference TRBV7-3 and TRBJ2-1, reads GAGVSQTPSNKVTEKGKYVELRCDPISGHTALYWYRQSLGQGPEFLIYFQGTGAADDSGLPNDRFFAVRPEGSVSTLKIQRTERGDSAVYLCASRSTSGGPNEQFFGPGTRLTVL.

The chain joins TRBV15 to TRBJ2-5; 7 bases line up with TRBD1. The V gene end was trimmed by 5 bases and the J gene end by 5 bases; junction bases not matched to a gene: 11. Germline V gives CDR1 LNHNV, CDR2 YYDKDF (reference sequence). The CDR3 is made up of 15 amino acids. CDR3 protein: CATSGPIQGLETQYF. CDR3 sequence (DNA): TGTGCCACCAGCGGACCAATACAGGGGTTGGAGACCCAGTACTTC.